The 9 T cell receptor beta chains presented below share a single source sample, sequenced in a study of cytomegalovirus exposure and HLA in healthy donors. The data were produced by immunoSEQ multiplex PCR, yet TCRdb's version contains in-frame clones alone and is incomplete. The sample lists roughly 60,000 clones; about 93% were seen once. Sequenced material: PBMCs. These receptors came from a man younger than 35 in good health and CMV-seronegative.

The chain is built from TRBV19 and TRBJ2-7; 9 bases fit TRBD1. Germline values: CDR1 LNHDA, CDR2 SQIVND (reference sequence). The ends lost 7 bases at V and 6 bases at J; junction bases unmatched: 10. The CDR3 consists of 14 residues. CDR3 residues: CASNSGTGLGEQYF. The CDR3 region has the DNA TGTGCCAGTAACTCTGGGACAGGGCTTGGCGAGCAGTACTTC.

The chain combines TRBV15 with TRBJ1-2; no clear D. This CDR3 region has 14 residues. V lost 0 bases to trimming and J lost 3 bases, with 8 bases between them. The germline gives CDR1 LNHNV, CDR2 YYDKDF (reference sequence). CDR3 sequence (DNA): TGTGCCACCAGCAGAGATTCACTTGACTATGGCTACACCTTC. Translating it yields CATSRDSLDYGYTF.

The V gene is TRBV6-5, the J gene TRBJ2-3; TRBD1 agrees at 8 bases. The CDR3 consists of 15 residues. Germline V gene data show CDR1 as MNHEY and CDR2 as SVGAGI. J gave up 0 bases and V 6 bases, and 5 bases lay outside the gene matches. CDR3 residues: CASSSRTGSTDTQYF. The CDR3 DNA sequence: TGTGCCAGCAGCTCCCGGACAGGGAGCACAGATACGCAGTATTTT.

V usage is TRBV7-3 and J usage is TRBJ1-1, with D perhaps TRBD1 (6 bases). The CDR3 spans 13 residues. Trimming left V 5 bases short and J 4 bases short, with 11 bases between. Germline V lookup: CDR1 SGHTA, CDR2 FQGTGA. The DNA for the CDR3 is TGTGCCAGCAGCGCACAGGGTGGCACTGAAGCTTTCTTT. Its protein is CASSAQGGTEAFF.

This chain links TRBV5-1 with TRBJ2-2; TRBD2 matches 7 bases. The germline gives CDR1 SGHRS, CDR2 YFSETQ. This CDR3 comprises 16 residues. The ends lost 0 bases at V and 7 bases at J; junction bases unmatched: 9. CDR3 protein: CASSLEGGGTFGELFF. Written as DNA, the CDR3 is TGCGCCAGCAGCTTGGAAGGCGGGGGTACATTCGGGGAGCTGTTTTTT.

The CDR3: CAWKGQAPGQYF. The CDR3 bases are TGTGCCTGGAAAGGACAGGCCCCGGGGCAGTACTTC. The chain uses TRBV30 and TRBJ2-7; 7 bases match TRBD1. Germline V gives CDR1 GTSNPN, CDR2 SVGIG (reference sequence). CDR3 length: 12 residues. Losses at the gene ends were 4 bases for V and 9 bases for J; bases not matched to a gene: 9.

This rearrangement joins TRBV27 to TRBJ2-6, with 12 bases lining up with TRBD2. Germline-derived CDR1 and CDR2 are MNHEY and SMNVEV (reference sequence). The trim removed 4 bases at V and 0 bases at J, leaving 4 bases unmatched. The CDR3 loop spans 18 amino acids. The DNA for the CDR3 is TGTGCCAGCAGTTCGGCTAGCGGGAGGGCCTCTGGGGCCAACGTCCTGACTTTC. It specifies CASSSASGRASGANVLTF.

The CDR3 bases are TGTGCCAGCAGTTACAACGGCGGGTTAGAGACCCAGTACTTC. It specifies CASSYNGGLETQYF. This rearrangement joins TRBV6-5 to TRBJ2-5; tentative D call: TRBD2 (5 bases). Germline assignment: CDR1 MNHEY and CDR2 SVGAGI. This CDR3 is built from 14 residues. V was pared by 2 bases and J by 4 bases, with 11 bases between.

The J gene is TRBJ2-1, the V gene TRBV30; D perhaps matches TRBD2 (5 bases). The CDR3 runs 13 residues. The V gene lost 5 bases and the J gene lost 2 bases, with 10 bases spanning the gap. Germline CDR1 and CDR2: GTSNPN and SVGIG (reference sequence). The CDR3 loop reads CAWASGTYNEQFF. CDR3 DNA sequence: TGTGCCTGGGCTTCCGGGACCTACAATGAGCAGTTCTTC. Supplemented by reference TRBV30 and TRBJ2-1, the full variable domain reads SQTIHQWPATLVQPVGSPLSLECTVEGTSNPNLYWYRQAAGRGLQLLFYSVGIGQISSEVPQNLSASRPQDRQFILSSKKLLLSDSGFYLCAWASGTYNEQFFGPGTRLTVL.